This T cell receptor (beta chain) was identified in a study of T cell changes during pregnancy in multiple sclerosis. The assay was immunoSEQ multiplex PCR, and TCRdb's table has in-frame clones only and misses some. The profile shows about 96,000 clones, 85% to 95% of them singletons. Per the germline V gene, CDR1 is SGHRS and CDR2 is YFSETQ. V gave up 4 bases and J gave up 0 bases, with 14 bases separating them. The CDR3 covers 16 residues. The sequence came from a female donor with multiple sclerosis, enrolled in a pregnancy study. The specimen was peripheral blood, collected in the first trimester of pregnancy. The V and J genes are TRBV5-1 and TRBJ2-1; maybe TRBD1 (5 bases). The CDR3 protein is CASSGATGASYNEQFF. The CDR3 bases are TGCGCCAGCAGCGGAGCAACAGGAGCCTCCTACAATGAGCAGTTCTTC.